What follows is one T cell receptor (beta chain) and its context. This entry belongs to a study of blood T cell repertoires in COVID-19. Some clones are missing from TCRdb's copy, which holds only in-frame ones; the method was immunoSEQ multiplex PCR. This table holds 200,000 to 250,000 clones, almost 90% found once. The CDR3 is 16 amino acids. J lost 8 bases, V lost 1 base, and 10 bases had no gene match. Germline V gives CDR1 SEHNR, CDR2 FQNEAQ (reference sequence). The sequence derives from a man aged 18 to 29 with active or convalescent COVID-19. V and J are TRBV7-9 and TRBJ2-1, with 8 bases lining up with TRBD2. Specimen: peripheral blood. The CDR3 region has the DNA TGTGCCAGCAGCTTAGATCTTACGGGGGGGAAGTATGAGCAGTTCTTC. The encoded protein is CASSLDLTGGKYEQFF.